What follows are 8 T cell receptor beta chains derived from one specimen sequenced in a study of neoadjuvant nivolumab and ipilimumab in lung cancer. Here immunoSEQ multiplex PCR was the method, and the copy in TCRdb shows in-frame clones only, minus some. This sample has some 18,000 clones; 85% to 90% occur once, and the top ten carry over 2%. The specimen comprised peripheral blood, sampled before neoadjuvant nivolumab, alone or with ipilimumab. These receptors all stem from an adult with non-small cell lung cancer.

The rearrangement links TRBV7-9 to TRBJ2-3; D gene unclear. CDR3 size: 14 residues. CDR1 and CDR2 (germline): SEHNR, FQNEAQ (reference sequence). The ends were cut back, 3 bases at V and 3 bases at J, with 10 bases in the middle. This CDR3 reads CASSFSVGTDTQYF. The DNA of the CDR3 is TGTGCCAGCAGCTTCTCGGTTGGGACAGATACGCAGTATTTT.

This clone was picked up one time. This sequence joins TRBV5-1 and TRBJ2-7; no reliable D call. This CDR3 spans 12 amino acids. Germline assignment: CDR1 SGHRS and CDR2 YFSETQ. The V gene lost 5 bases and the J gene lost 6 bases, with 12 bases spanning the gap. This CDR3 is CASRRPLFEQYF. CDR3 coding DNA: TGCGCCAGCAGACGGCCCCTTTTCGAGCAGTACTTC.

This clone was found a few times. The chain couples TRBV2 to TRBJ2-3; 7 positions match TRBD2. The V and J ends lost 3 bases and 5 bases, in that order; junction bases with no gene match: 2. Germline assignment: CDR1 SNHLY and CDR2 FYNNEI. The CDR3 runs to 13 residues. CDR3 amino acids: CASSDGGKDTQYF. DNA of the CDR3: TGTGCCAGCAGTGACGGGGGGAAAGATACGCAGTATTTT.

This clone has more than one count but fewer than ten. This chain connects TRBV19 to TRBJ2-7; 11 nucleotides line up with TRBD1. Germline CDR1 reads LNHDA; CDR2 reads SQIVND (reference sequence). V was clipped by 7 bases and J by 3 bases; unmatched bases: 8. The CDR3 covers 15 residues. CDR3 DNA sequence: TGTGCCAGTACCTTCGCCGGGACAGGGGGCTACGAGCAGTACTTC. Its protein product is CASTFAGTGGYEQYF.

The chain is built from TRBV9 and TRBJ2-1, with D possibly being TRBD2 (5 bases). The V end lost 0 bases, the J end lost 8 bases, and 12 bases lay between the germline ends. The CDR3 consists of 14 residues. The germline V gene has CDR1 SGDLS and CDR2 YYNGEE. The CDR3 sequence is CASSVEAGWDEQFF. The CDR3 DNA reads as TGTGCCAGCAGCGTAGAGGCGGGCTGGGATGAGCAGTTCTTC.

This clone came up a few times. The genes are TRBV11-3 and TRBJ2-1, with 9 bases fitting TRBD2. CDR3 length: 15 residues. V was pared by 3 bases and J by 7 bases, with 7 bases of the junction left unmatched. Germline V lookup: CDR1 SGHNT, CDR2 YENEEA. The CDR3 nucleotides are TGTGCCAGCAGCTTTGCGGGAGGGCATGGGAATGAGCAGTTCTTC. As protein: CASSFAGGHGNEQFF.

The chain carries TRBV18 and TRBJ2-7; 8 bases line up with TRBD1. The germline V gene has CDR1 KGHSH and CDR2 LQKENI. J lost 3 bases, V lost 2 bases, and 3 bases had no gene match. CDR3 size: 14 residues. The CDR3 is CASSPADRGYEQYF. The CDR3, as DNA: TGTGCCAGCTCACCAGCCGACAGGGGCTACGAGCAGTACTTC.

V usage is TRBV30 and J usage is TRBJ2-2; D uncertain. CDR1 and CDR2 from the germline V gene are GTSNPN and SVGIG (reference sequence). The V gene lost 3 bases and the J gene lost 7 bases, with 15 bases spanning the gap. The CDR3 spans 14 residues. CDR3 amino acids: CAWRQAAFGGELFF. DNA of the CDR3: TGTGCCTGGAGGCAGGCAGCTTTTGGCGGGGAGCTGTTTTTT.